Shown below are 24 T cell receptor beta chains from a single sample sequenced in a study of shared clonotypes between healthy human individuals (dated by TCRdb to 2020 to 2022). Library construction relied on the immunoSEQ multiplex PCR assay. Held by TCRdb, this immuneACCESS table contains in-frame sequences only and omits some clones. Under half of the omission traces to an unresolved V gene where checked; the cause of the rest is unknown. The sample table holds about 1.1 million clones, of which around three quarters were seen once. In total, the top ten clones hold 0.52% of the sample. Sequencing was performed on memory CD4+ T cells from PBMCs. What this sample's cell subset or site label stands for: CD45RA-negative fraction. Receptors were obtained from a man aged 18 to 30 in good health. Some clones in this sample may be carry-over from other donors' samples.

This chain connects TRBV28 to TRBJ1-5, with a possible D match to TRBD1 (5 bases). The germline V gene encodes CDR1 MDHEN and CDR2 SYDVKM. The CDR3 spans 17 residues. With 5 bases removed from V and 0 bases from J, the gap between germline ends came to 17 bases. CDR3 sequence: CASSTGGAEGSNQPQHF. CDR3 nucleotide sequence: TGTGCCAGCAGTACAGGTGGCGCCGAGGGTAGCAATCAGCCCCAGCATTTT.

The chain joins TRBV6-1 to TRBJ2-7; 7 nucleotides agree with TRBD1. V lost 2 bases to trimming and J lost 7 bases; unmatched junction nucleotides: 14. Germline V lookup: CDR1 MNHNS, CDR2 SASEGT. CDR3 length equals 16 residues. Here the CDR3 reads CASSEYGTVPPWEQYF. Here the CDR3 DNA reads TGTGCCAGCAGTGAATACGGGACAGTTCCACCTTGGGAGCAGTACTTC.

This clone has a single count. V is TRBV9 and J is TRBJ2-3; TRBD1 matches at 10 bases. Germline V lookup: CDR1 SGDLS, CDR2 YYNGEE. This CDR3 region has 15 residues. V lost 0 bases and J lost 8; bases outside the gene matches: 6. CDR3 nucleotide sequence: TGTGCCAGCAGCGTAGGAGGGGACAGGGGTGTTACGCAGTATTTT. Its translation is CASSVGGDRGVTQYF.

The rearrangement uses TRBV2 and TRBJ1-5, with TRBD1 matching over 9 bases. CDR1 and CDR2 (germline): SNHLY, FYNNEI. Trimming at V came to 6 bases and at J to 1 base, leaving 4 bases not matched to a gene. This CDR3 region has 15 residues. DNA of the CDR3: TGTGCCAGCAGCAGACAGGGGGGCAGCAATCAGCCCCAGCATTTT. It yields the protein CASSRQGGSNQPQHF.

This clone has more than one count but fewer than ten. J is TRBJ2-2 and V is TRBV5-1; D may match TRBD1 or TRBD2 (6 bases each). The CDR3 has 16 residues. Germline assignment: CDR1 SGHRS and CDR2 YFSETQ. V lost 3 bases, J lost 6 bases, and 18 bases lay in between. Here the CDR3 DNA reads TGCGCCAGCAGCTATGGTGGGGGGCGCATACCCGGGGAGCTGTTTTTT. This sequence encodes CASSYGGGRIPGELFF. The full variable domain, in which reference TRBV5-1 and TRBJ2-2 provide the parts outside the CDR3, is KAGVTQTPRYLIKTRGQQVTLSCSPISGHRSVSWYQQTPGQGLQFLFEYFSETQRNKGNFPGRFSGRQFSNSRSEMNVSTLELGDSALYLCASSYGGGRIPGELFFGEGSRLTVL.

This clone was picked up one time. The gene calls are TRBV28 and TRBJ2-1, with no clear D. Germline CDR1 MDHEN, CDR2 SYDVKM. V lost 4 bases to trimming and J lost 7 bases, with 11 bases between them. The length of the CDR3 is 13 residues. DNA of the CDR3: TGTGCCAGCAGTTCCCTTAACACTAATGAGCAGTTCTTC. Its protein product is CASSSLNTNEQFF.

The gene calls are TRBV7-8 and TRBJ2-1; 10 positions agree with TRBD2. The CDR3 contains 14 residues. V lost 3 bases to trimming and J lost 10 bases; unmatched junction nucleotides: 6. CDR1 and CDR2 (germline): SGHVS, FQNEAQ. This CDR3 is CASSFTSGAEEQFF. CDR3 nucleotides: TGTGCCAGCAGCTTCACTAGCGGGGCGGAGGAGCAGTTCTTC.

A note on this clone: The same CDR3 arises from other DNA sequences in this sample as well. The genes are TRBV2 and TRBJ1-1; D is unresolved. The germline V and J ends were trimmed by 6 bases and 0 bases, with 8 bases remaining between them. Germline V gene data show CDR1 as SNHLY and CDR2 as FYNNEI. The CDR3 has 13 residues. The CDR3 region has the DNA TGTGCCAGCAGCGGGGAGATGAACACTGAAGCTTTCTTT. Residues: CASSGEMNTEAFF.

Written as DNA, the CDR3 is TGTGCCAGCAGCTTGGGTTACCTCGCAACTAATGAAAAACTGTTTTTT. It translates to CASSLGYLATNEKLFF. This chain joins TRBV5-5 and TRBJ1-4; D remains unclear. The germline gives CDR1 SGHKS, CDR2 YYEKEE (reference sequence). V was pared by 0 bases and J by 0 bases, with 9 bases between. This CDR3 is built from 16 residues.

The chain links TRBV7-3 to TRBJ1-2; a possible D gene is TRBD1 (6 bases). CDR3 length: 16 residues. Germline V gene sequence: CDR1 SGHTA, CDR2 FQGTGA. V was shortened by 0 bases and J by 4 bases, with 15 bases between the two germline ends. The CDR3 region has the DNA TGTGCCAGCAGCTTAACTATCAGGGGCTCGACCTATGGCTACACCTTC. Translation: CASSLTIRGSTYGYTF.

This chain links TRBV9 with TRBJ2-3; possibly TRBD2 for D (5 bases). This CDR3 region has 12 residues. V was pared by 3 bases and J by 4 bases, with 6 bases between. The germline V gene encodes CDR1 SGDLS and CDR2 YYNGEE. The CDR3 DNA reads as TGTGCCAGCAGCGAGGAGGCAGATACGCAGTATTTT. It encodes CASSEEADTQYF.

This CDR3 is CASSPRRGGETQYF. CDR3 sequence (DNA): TGTGCCAGCAGCCCCCGGCGGGGAGGAGAGACCCAGTACTTC. The chain has TRBV7-7 and TRBJ2-5; maybe TRBD2 (6 bases). CDR1 is SSHAT, CDR2 FNYEAQ, per germline (reference sequence). V lost 5 bases and J 4 bases, leaving 14 bases between the germline ends. The CDR3 covers 14 residues.

This chain links TRBV7-9 with TRBJ2-1; TRBD2 agrees at 12 bases. The CDR3 runs to 15 residues. CDR1 and CDR2 (germline): SEHNR, FQNEAQ (reference sequence). The V gene end was trimmed by 6 bases and the J gene end by 9 bases; junction bases not matched to a gene: 9. The CDR3 spells CASRPGTSGWREQFF. In DNA, the CDR3 is TGTGCCAGCAGACCCGGGACTAGCGGGTGGCGTGAGCAGTTCTTC.

This chain connects TRBV7-8 to TRBJ1-3; perhaps TRBD1 as D (5 bases). Between the trimmed V and J ends, which lost 3 bases and 4 bases, there was a span of 10 bases. The CDR3 is 14 amino acids. The V gene's germline CDR1 is SGHVS and CDR2 FQNEAQ. The DNA for the CDR3 is TGTGCCAGCAGCTTGGAGGGGCCCGGAAACACCATATATTTT. Translating it yields CASSLEGPGNTIYF.

V gene TRBV6-1 combines with J gene TRBJ2-3; the D gene is possibly TRBD1 (5 bases). The CDR3 consists of 13 residues. From germline, CDR1 is MNHNS and CDR2 SASEGT. The germline V and J ends were trimmed by 7 bases and 4 bases, with 12 bases remaining between them. The CDR3 sequence is CASIGQGSDTQYF. The CDR3 DNA reads as TGTGCCAGCATCGGGCAGGGCTCAGATACGCAGTATTTT.

The genes are TRBV28 and TRBJ2-1; the match to TRBD2 covers 8 bases. The germline V gene has CDR1 MDHEN and CDR2 SYDVKM. The CDR3 totals 17 residues. V lost 5 bases, J lost 8 bases, and 17 bases stayed unmatched. The CDR3 loop is CASSPVRGAGEVHEQFF. Here the CDR3 DNA reads TGTGCCAGCAGTCCCGTTCGGGGAGCGGGAGAGGTTCATGAGCAGTTCTTC.

In this sample, this clone turned up once. The chain uses TRBV7-3 and TRBJ2-7, with 8 bases matching TRBD2. With V trimmed by 5 bases and J by 4 bases, 7 bases remained unmatched. This CDR3 contains 14 residues. CDR1 and CDR2 from the germline V gene are SGHTA and FQGTGA. The CDR3 loop is CASSPAGGAYEQYF. CDR3 DNA sequence: TGTGCCAGCAGCCCTGCGGGGGGCGCTTACGAGCAGTACTTC.

J is TRBJ1-1 and V is TRBV7-9, with 12 bases fitting TRBD1. V was clipped by 3 bases and J by 9 bases; unmatched bases: 8. This CDR3 spans 15 amino acids. Germline values: CDR1 SEHNR, CDR2 FQNEAQ (reference sequence). CDR3: CASSFMGTGGLKAFF. The CDR3 DNA follows: TGTGCCAGCAGCTTTATGGGGACAGGGGGCCTGAAAGCTTTCTTT.

The rearrangement joins TRBV7-2 to TRBJ1-2; D possibly corresponds to TRBD1 (5 bases). Germline-derived CDR1 and CDR2 are SGHTA and FQGNSA. The CDR3 extends over 16 amino acids. Between the trimmed V and J ends, which lost 2 bases and 7 bases, there was a span of 20 bases. The CDR3 bases are TGTGCCAGCAGCTTAACTGCGGGACTTACCTTATCTGGCTACACCTTC. It translates to CASSLTAGLTLSGYTF. The full variable domain, rest sourced from reference TRBV7-2 and TRBJ1-2, is GAGVSQSPSNKVTEKGKDVELRCDPISGHTALYWYRQSLGQGLEFLIYFQGNSAPDKSGLPSDRFSAERTGGSVSTLTIQRTQQEDSAVYLCASSLTAGLTLSGYTFGSGTRLTVV.

The chain uses TRBV4-3 and TRBJ2-3; D is tentatively TRBD1 or TRBD2 (5 bases each). This CDR3 spans 17 amino acids. With 1 base removed from V and 4 bases from J, the gap between germline ends came to 18 bases. Looked up from germline, CDR1 is LGHNA and CDR2 is YSLEER. The CDR3 DNA reads as TGCGCCAGCAGCCAAGGGATATCAGGGTTGGGGGCAGATACGCAGTATTTT. Translating gives CASSQGISGLGADTQYF.

The count of this clone is one. The V gene is TRBV11-2, the J gene TRBJ1-2, with 9 bases aligning to TRBD1. This CDR3 contains 15 residues. Germline V gene lookup returns CDR1 SGHAT and CDR2 FQNNGV. Trimming removed 4 bases from V and 2 bases from J; junction bases left unmatched: 5. This chain's CDR3 is CASSSPGTGNYGYTF. The CDR3 DNA follows: TGTGCCAGCAGCTCGCCCGGGACAGGGAACTATGGCTACACCTTC.

The V call is TRBV30, the J call TRBJ1-1, with D unresolved. Per germline, CDR1 GTSNPN and CDR2 SVGIG (reference sequence). Between the trimmed V and J ends, which lost 4 bases and 4 bases, there was a span of 10 bases. This CDR3 contains 12 residues. CDR3 loop: CAWIRAFTEAFF. CDR3 DNA: TGTGCCTGGATTAGGGCGTTCACTGAAGCTTTCTTT.

This clone occurred once. The rearrangement uses TRBV7-2 and TRBJ2-1; 7 nucleotides agree with TRBD2. This CDR3 spans 15 amino acids. Looked up from germline, CDR1 is SGHTA and CDR2 is FQGNSA. J was trimmed by 4 bases and V by 6 bases; bases with no gene match: 9. The CDR3 protein is CASRPGPSGYNEQFF. In DNA form, the CDR3 reads TGTGCCAGCAGACCCGGGCCTAGCGGATACAATGAGCAGTTCTTC. The variable domain in full, completed from reference TRBV7-2 and TRBJ2-1, reads GAGVSQSPSNKVTEKGKDVELRCDPISGHTALYWYRQSLGQGLEFLIYFQGNSAPDKSGLPSDRFSAERTGGSVSTLTIQRTQQEDSAVYLCASRPGPSGYNEQFFGPGTRLTVL.

About this clone itself: One end of the junction varies from germline; a read error may be responsible. The same CDR3 also results from other DNA sequences found in this sample. This sequence joins TRBV7-3 and TRBJ2-6; D call uncertain. Germline V gene data show CDR1 as SGHTA and CDR2 as FQGTGA. This CDR3 has 16 amino acids. Here the CDR3 reads CASSLTRISGANVLTF. The CDR3 DNA reads as TGTGCCAGCAGCCTAACAAGAATCTCTGGGGCCAACGTCCTGACTTTC.